The 13 T cell receptor beta chains presented below share a single source sample, sequenced in a study of T-cell reconstitution after alpha-beta-depleted transplantation in children. Unique molecular identifiers were incorporated into the prepared TCRbeta library. Via MiXCR, TCRdb re-called the PCR reads, giving one row per CDR3 protein. The data contain about 440,000 distinct CDR3 sequences, around 46% of them singletons. Specimen: PBMCs, collected before TCRalphabeta/CD19-depleted stem cell transplant. These TCRs come from a girl aged 2 to 10 with aplastic anemia, due to receive a stem cell transplant.

This chain joins TRBV20-1 and TRBJ1-6, with 7 bases identical to TRBD1. Germline CDR1 DFQATT, CDR2 SNEGSKA (reference sequence). Germline trimming cut 2 bases from V and 7 bases from J; bases unmatched to any gene: 11. CDR3 length: 16 residues. CDR3 DNA sequence: TGCAGTGCTAGAATCCAGACAGGGAGGGGGAATTCACCCCTCCACTTT. Translating gives CSARIQTGRGNSPLHF.

At least ten counts were recorded for this clonotype. The genes are TRBV4-3 and TRBJ2-7, with TRBD1 matching 7 bases. With V trimmed by 5 bases and J by 4 bases, 20 bases remained unmatched. Germline loops: CDR1 LGHNA, CDR2 YSLEER. The CDR3 contains 18 residues. CDR3 nucleotides: TGCGCCAGCAGCGATAGGGTGGACAGGAGAGGGGCTTTGTACGAGCAGTACTTC. This codes for CASSDRVDRRGALYEQYF.

This clonotype was seen more than once but under ten times. V gene TRBV20-1 combines with J gene TRBJ2-3, with 13 bases lining up with TRBD2. This CDR3 has 15 residues. V gave up 3 bases and J gave up 4 bases; unmatched junction bases: 4. Per the germline V gene, CDR1 is DFQATT and CDR2 is SNEGSKA (reference sequence). The CDR3 here is CSASLLAGGPDTQYF. The CDR3 DNA follows: TGCAGTGCTAGCCTACTAGCGGGAGGGCCAGATACGCAGTATTTT.

This clonotype was observed a few times. The chain recombines TRBV12-3 or TRBV12-4 with TRBJ2-4, with D perhaps matching TRBD2 (7 bases). V dropped 8 bases and J dropped 8 bases, with 13 bases sitting between them. The CDR3 contains 12 residues. The chain's CDR3 is CASRGAVDIQYF. The CDR3 DNA reads TGTGCCAGCCGGGGGGCTGTGGACATTCAGTACTTC.

This clonotype was recorded a few times. The chain is built from TRBV7-2 and TRBJ2-1; 11 bases align to TRBD2. Germline V gene data show CDR1 as SGHTA and CDR2 as FQGNSA. The ends lost 4 bases at V and 13 bases at J; junction bases unmatched: 12. The CDR3 consists of 15 residues. DNA for the CDR3: TGTGCCAGCAGCTCCCTAACCTTAGCGGGAGGGCCCCAGTTCTTC. This encodes CASSSLTLAGGPQFF.

This clonotype turned up a few times. The genes are TRBV20-1 and TRBJ1-2; 11 bases are a match to TRBD1. V lost 6 bases and J lost 8; bases outside the gene matches: 8. This CDR3 region has 13 residues. Germline V gives CDR1 DFQATT, CDR2 SNEGSKA (reference sequence). CDR3 amino acids: CSAAIRDRGGYTF. The CDR3 DNA reads as TGCAGTGCCGCAATTAGGGACAGGGGGGGCTACACCTTC.

The chain uses TRBV9 and TRBJ2-1, with D tentatively TRBD2 (6 bases). Germline CDR1 reads SGDLS; CDR2 reads YYNGEE. V was shortened by 0 bases and J by 6 bases, with 10 bases between the two germline ends. CDR3 length: 14 residues. This chain's CDR3 is CASSVVGSVNEQFF. The CDR3 coding sequence is TGTGCCAGCAGCGTAGTCGGGAGTGTCAATGAGCAGTTCTTC.

The rearrangement joins TRBV5-1 to TRBJ2-3, with 16 nucleotides matching TRBD2. In germline, CDR1 is SGHRS, CDR2 YFSETQ. The CDR3 consists of 18 residues. V gave up 0 bases and J gave up 5 bases; unmatched junction bases: 6. For the CDR3, the DNA is TGCGCCAGCAGCTTGGAGGGACTAGCGGGAGGGCCCGGAGATACGCAGTATTTT. As protein: CASSLEGLAGGPGDTQYF.

CDR3 residues: CATGLAGPMEQFF. The CDR3 region has the DNA TGTGCCACCGGACTAGCGGGGCCGATGGAGCAGTTCTTC. The gene calls are TRBV6-1 and TRBJ2-1; 12 bases are shared with TRBD2. Germline V gene lookup returns CDR1 MNHNS and CDR2 SASEGT. This CDR3 has 13 residues. V lost 10 bases, J lost 10 bases, and 8 bases stayed unmatched.

This clonotype was counted a single time. The chain is built from TRBV10-3 and TRBJ2-5; D unclear. The ends were cut back, 6 bases at V and 5 bases at J, with 10 bases in the middle. The CDR3 length is 12 residues. Germline lookup yields CDR1 ENHRY and CDR2 SYGVKD. CDR3 residues: CAISEKRETQYF. The DNA of the CDR3 is TGTGCCATCAGCGAGAAGAGGGAGACCCAGTACTTC.

This sequence joins TRBV6-1 and TRBJ2-7, with TRBD2 matching 10 bases. Germline V gene data show CDR1 as MNHNS and CDR2 as SASEGT. The CDR3 has 16 amino acids. The J segment lost 0 bases and the V segment lost 6 bases, leaving 8 bases of the junction unmatched. CDR3 sequence (DNA): TGTGCCAGCAGCGCCGCCCGGACTAGCGGCTCCTACGAGCAGTACTTC. This sequence encodes CASSAARTSGSYEQYF.

This CDR3 is CASSLAASGGIYEQYF. The CDR3 DNA reads TGTGCCAGCAGCTTAGCGGCTAGCGGAGGGATCTACGAGCAGTACTTC. This chain uses TRBV7-2 with TRBJ2-7; 7 bases align to TRBD2. This CDR3 comprises 16 residues. Germline V gene lookup returns CDR1 SGHTA and CDR2 FQGNSA. Trimming cost V 0 bases and J 3 bases; bases outside gene matches: 8.

This clonotype was counted many times. The CDR3: CATSRAGTGQNIQYF. The DNA for the CDR3 is TGTGCCACCAGCAGAGCGGGGACTGGCCAAAACATTCAGTACTTC. The rearrangement links TRBV15 to TRBJ2-4; weak D call: TRBD2 (6 bases). The germline V and J ends were trimmed by 1 base and 5 bases, with 12 bases remaining between them. CDR1 and CDR2 (germline): LNHNV, YYDKDF (reference sequence). The CDR3 totals 15 residues. The whole variable domain, remainder taken from reference TRBV15 and TRBJ2-4, is DAMVIQNPRYQVTQFGKPVTLSCSQTLNHNVMYWYQQKSSQAPKLLFHYYDKDFNNEADTPDNFQSRRPNTSFCFLDIRSPGLGDTAMYLCATSRAGTGQNIQYFGAGTRLSVL.